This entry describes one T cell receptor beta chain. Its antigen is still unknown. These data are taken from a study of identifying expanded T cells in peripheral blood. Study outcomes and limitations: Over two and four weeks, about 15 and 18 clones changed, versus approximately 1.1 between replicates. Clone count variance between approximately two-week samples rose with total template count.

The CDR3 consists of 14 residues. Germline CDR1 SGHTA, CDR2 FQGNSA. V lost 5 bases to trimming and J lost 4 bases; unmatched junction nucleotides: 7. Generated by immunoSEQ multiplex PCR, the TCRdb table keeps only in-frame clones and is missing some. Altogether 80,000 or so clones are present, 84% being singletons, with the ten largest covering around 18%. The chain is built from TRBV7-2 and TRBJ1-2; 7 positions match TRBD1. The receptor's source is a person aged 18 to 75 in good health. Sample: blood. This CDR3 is CASSRRQGSYGYTF. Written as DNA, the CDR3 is TGTGCCAGCAGCCGTCGACAGGGAAGCTATGGCTACACCTTC.